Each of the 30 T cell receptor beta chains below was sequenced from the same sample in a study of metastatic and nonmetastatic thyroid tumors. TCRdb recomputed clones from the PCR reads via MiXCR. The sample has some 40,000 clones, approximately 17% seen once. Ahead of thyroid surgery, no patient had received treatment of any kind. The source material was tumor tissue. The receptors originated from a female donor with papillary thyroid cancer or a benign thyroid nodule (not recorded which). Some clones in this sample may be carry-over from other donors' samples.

In DNA, the CDR3 is TGTGCCAGCAGCTTAGGTGAGAGTTGGGGCACTGAAGCTTTCTTT. It is translated as CASSLGESWGTEAFF. The rearrangement uses TRBV5-6 and TRBJ1-1; no clear D. Germline lookup yields CDR1 SGHDT and CDR2 YYEEEE. Between the trimmed V and J ends, which lost 2 bases and 4 bases, there was a span of 15 bases. The CDR3 length is 15 residues. Using reference TRBV5-6 and TRBJ1-1 for the parts outside the CDR3, the full variable domain is DAGVTQSPTHLIKTRGQQVTLRCSPKSGHDTVSWYQQALGQGPQFIFQYYEEEERQRGNFPDRFSGHQFPNYSSELNVNALLLGDSALYLCASSLGESWGTEAFFGQGTRLTVV.

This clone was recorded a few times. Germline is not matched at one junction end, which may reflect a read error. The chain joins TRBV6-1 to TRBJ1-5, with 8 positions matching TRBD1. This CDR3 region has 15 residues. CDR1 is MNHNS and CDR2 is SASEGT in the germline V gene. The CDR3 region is CASSVGQVNNKPQNF. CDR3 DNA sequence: TGTGCCAGCAGTGTGGGACAGGTTAACAATAAGCCCCAGAATTTT.

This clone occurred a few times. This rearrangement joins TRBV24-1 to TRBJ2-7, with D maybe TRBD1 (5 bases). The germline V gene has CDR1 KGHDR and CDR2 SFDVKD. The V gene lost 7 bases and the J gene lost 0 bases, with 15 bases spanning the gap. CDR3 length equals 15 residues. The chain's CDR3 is CATSPGDSSSYEQYF. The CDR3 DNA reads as TGTGCCACCAGCCCCGGAGACAGCAGCTCCTACGAGCAGTACTTC.

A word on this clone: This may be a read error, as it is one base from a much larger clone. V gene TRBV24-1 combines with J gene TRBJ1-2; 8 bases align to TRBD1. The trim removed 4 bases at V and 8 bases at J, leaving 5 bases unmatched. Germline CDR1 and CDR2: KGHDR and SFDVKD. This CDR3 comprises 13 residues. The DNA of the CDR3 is TGTGCCACCAGTGAACCGGACAGGGTGGGCTACACCTTC. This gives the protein CATSEPDRVGYTF.

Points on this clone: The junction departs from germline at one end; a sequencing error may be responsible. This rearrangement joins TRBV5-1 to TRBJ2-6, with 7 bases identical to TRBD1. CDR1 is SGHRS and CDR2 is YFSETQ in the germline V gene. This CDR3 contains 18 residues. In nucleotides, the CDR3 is TGCGCCAGCAGCAACGGGACAGATTGGCCGTCTGGGGCCAACGTACTGACTTTC. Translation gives CASSNGTDWPSGANVLTF.

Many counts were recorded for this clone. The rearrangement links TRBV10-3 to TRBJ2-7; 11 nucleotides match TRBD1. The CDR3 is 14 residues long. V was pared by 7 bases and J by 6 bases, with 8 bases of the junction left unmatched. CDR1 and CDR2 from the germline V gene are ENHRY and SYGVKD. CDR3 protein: CAITPHGTGGEQYF. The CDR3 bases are TGTGCCATCACTCCGCATGGGACAGGGGGCGAGCAGTACTTC.

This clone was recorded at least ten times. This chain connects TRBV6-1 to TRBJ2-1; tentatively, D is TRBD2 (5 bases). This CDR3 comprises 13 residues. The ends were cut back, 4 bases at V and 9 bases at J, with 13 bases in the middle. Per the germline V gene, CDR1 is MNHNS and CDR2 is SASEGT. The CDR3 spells CASSARGFPEQFF. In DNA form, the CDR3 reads TGTGCCAGCAGTGCCCGGGGTTTCCCTGAGCAGTTCTTC.

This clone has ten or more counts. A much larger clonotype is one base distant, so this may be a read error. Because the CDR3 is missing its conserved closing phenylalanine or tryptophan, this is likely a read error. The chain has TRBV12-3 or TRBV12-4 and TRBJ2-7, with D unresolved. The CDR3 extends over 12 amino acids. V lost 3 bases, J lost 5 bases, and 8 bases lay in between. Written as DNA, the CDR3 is TGTGCCAGCAGTTTGTGGGCGGACGAGCAGTACCTC. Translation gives CASSLWADEQYL.

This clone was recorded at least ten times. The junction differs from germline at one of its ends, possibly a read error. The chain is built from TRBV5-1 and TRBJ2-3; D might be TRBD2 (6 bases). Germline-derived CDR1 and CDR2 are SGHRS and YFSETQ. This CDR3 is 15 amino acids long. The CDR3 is CASSLGLHGTDTQYF. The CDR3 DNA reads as TGCGCCAGCAGTTTGGGACTTCACGGCACAGATACGCAGTATTTT.

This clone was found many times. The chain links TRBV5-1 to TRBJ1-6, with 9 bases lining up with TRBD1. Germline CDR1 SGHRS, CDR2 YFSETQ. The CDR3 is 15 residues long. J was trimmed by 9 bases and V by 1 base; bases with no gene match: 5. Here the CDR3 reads CASSLITGGGSPLHF. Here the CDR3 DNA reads TGCGCCAGCAGCTTGATAACAGGGGGCGGTTCACCCCTCCACTTT.

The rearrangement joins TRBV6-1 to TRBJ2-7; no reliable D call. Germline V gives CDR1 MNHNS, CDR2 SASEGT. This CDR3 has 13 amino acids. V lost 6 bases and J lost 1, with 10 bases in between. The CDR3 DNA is TGTGCCAGCAGATTGACAACTTCCTACGAGCAGTACTTC. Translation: CASRLTTSYEQYF.

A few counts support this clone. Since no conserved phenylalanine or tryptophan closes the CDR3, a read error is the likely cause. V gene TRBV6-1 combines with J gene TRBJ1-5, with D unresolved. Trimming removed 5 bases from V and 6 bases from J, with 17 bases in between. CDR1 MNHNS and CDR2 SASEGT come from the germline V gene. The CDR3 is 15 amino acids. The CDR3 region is CASSRETVGTQPQHS. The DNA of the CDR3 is TGTGCCAGCAGTAGGGAAACAGTGGGCACTCAGCCCCAGCATTCT.

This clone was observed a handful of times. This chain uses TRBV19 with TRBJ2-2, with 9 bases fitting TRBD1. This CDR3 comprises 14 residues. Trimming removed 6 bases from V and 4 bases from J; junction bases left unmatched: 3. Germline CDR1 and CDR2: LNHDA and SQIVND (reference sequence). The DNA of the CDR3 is TGTGCCAGTAGGACAGGGGGTGTCACCGGGGAGCTGTTTTTT. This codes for CASRTGGVTGELFF. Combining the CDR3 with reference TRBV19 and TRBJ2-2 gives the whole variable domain DGGITQSPKYLFRKEGQNVTLSCEQNLNHDAMYWYRQDPGQGLRLIYYSQIVNDFQKGDIAEGYSVSREKKESFPLTVTSAQKNPTAFYLCASRTGGVTGELFFGEGSRLTVL.

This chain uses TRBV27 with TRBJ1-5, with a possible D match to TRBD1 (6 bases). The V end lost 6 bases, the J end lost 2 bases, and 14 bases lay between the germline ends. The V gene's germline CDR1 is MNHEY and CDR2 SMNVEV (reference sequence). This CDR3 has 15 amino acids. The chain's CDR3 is CASRPGAVGNQPQHF. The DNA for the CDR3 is TGTGCCAGCAGACCAGGGGCAGTGGGCAATCAGCCCCAGCATTTT.

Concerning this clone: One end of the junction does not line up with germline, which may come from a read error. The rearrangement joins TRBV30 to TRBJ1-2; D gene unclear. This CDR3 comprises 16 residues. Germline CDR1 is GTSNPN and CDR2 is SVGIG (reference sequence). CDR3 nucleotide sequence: TGTGCCTGGTTCGAAATGGGCCCCAAGGGCTCCTATGGCTACTGGTTC. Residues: CAWFEMGPKGSYGYWF.

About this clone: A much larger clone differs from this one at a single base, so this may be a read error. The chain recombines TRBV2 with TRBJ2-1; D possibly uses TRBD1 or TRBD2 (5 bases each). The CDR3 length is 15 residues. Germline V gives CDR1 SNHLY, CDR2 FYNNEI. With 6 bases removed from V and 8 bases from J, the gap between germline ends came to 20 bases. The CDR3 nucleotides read TGTGCCAGCAGAGAGAGTGTTTGGGGGTCTGATGAGCAGTTCTTC. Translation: CASRESVWGSDEQFF.

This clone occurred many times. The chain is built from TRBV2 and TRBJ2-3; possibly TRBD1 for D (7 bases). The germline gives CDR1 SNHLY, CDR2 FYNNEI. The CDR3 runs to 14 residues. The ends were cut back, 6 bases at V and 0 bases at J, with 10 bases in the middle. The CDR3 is CASRSGGSTDTQYF. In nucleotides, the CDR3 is TGTGCCAGCAGATCAGGGGGGAGCACAGATACGCAGTATTTT.

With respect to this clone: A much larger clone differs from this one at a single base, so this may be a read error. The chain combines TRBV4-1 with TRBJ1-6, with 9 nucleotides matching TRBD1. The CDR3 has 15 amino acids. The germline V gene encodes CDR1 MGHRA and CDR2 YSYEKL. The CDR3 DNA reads TGCGCCAGCAGCTTCACGGGACAGGGTAATTTACCCCTCCACTTT. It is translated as CASSFTGQGNLPLHF.

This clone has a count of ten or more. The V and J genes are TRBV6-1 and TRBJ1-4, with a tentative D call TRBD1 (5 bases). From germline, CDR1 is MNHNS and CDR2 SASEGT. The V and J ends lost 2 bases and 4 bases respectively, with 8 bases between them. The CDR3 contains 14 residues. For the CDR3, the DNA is TGTGCCAGCAGTGAAACAGGCCATAATGAAAAACTGTTTTTT. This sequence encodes CASSETGHNEKLFF.

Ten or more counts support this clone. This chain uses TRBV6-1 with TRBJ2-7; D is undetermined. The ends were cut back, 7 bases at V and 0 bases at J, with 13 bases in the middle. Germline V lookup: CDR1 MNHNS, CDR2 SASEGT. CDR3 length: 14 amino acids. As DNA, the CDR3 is TGTGCCAGCATGGAGACCCCGAGCTCCTACGAGCAGTACTTC. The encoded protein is CASMETPSSYEQYF.

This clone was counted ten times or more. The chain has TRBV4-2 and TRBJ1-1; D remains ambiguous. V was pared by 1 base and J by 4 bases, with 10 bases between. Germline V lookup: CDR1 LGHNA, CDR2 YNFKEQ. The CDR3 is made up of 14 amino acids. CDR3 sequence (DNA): TGTGCCAGCAGCCAAGGGGAGGGTGGCACTGAAGCTTTCTTT. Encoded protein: CASSQGEGGTEAFF.

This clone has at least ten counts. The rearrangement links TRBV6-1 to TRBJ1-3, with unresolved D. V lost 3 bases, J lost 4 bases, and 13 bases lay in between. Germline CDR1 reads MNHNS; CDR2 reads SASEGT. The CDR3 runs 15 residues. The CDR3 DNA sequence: TGTGCCAGCAGTGAGCTCCCCTTGGGGGGAAACACCATATATTTT. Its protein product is CASSELPLGGNTIYF.

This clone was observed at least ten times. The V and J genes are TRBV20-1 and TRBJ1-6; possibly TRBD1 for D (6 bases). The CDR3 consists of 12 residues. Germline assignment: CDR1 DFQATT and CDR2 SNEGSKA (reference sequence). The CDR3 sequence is CNRDRPNSPLHF. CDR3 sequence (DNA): TGCAACAGGGATCGACCAAATTCACCCCTCCACTTT.

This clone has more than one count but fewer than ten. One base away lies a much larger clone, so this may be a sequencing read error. This CDR3 is CANKGEGNEQFF. CDR3 DNA sequence: TGTGCCAACAAGGGCGAAGGCAATGAGCAGTTCTTC. The V call is TRBV10-3, the J call TRBJ2-1; D unresolved. From germline, CDR1 is ENHRY and CDR2 SYGVKD. V was pared by 10 bases and J by 6 bases, with 13 bases between. The CDR3 totals 12 residues.

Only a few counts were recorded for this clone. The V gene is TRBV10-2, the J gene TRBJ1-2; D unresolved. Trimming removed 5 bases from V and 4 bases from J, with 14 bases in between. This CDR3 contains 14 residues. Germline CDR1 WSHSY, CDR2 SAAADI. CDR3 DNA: TGCGCCAGCAGTTATGGGGATAATGCCTATGGCTACACCTTC. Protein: CASSYGDNAYGYTF.

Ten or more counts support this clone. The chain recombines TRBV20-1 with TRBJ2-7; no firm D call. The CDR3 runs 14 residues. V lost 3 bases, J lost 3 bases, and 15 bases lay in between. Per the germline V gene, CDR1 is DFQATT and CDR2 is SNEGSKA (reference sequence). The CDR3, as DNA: TGCAGTGCTAGTCCCGGCCCGATGGACTACGAGCAGTACTTC. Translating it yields CSASPGPMDYEQYF.

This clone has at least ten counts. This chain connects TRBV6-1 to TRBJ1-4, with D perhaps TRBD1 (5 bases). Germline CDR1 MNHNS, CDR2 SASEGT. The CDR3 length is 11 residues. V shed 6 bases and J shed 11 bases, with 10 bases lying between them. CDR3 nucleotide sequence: TGTGCCAGCAGGGGGGGGGTGAAACTGTTTTTT. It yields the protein CASRGGVKLFF.

The CDR3 DNA reads TGTGCCAGCAGCTTAAAGGATTATGTCGGGGGTAACTACGAGCAGTACTTC. Its translation: CASSLKDYVGGNYEQYF. The chain recombines TRBV11-2 with TRBJ2-7; D possibly corresponds to TRBD2 (6 bases). Germline loops: CDR1 SGHAT, CDR2 FQNNGV. The length of the CDR3 is 17 residues. The ends were cut back, 2 bases at V and 3 bases at J, with 20 bases in the middle.

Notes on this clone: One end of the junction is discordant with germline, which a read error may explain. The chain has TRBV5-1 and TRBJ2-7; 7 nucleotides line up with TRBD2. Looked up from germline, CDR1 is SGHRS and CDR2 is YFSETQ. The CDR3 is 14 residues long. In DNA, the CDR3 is TGCGCCATCAGCTTGGCGGGAGTCTCCTACGAGCAGTACTTC. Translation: CAISLAGVSYEQYF.

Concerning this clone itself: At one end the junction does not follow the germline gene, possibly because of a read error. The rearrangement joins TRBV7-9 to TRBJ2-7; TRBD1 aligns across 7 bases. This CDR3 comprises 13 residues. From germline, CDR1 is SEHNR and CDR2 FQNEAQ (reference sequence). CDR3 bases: TGTACCAGCAGCTCACAGGGGTTCTACGAGCAGTACTTC. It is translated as CTSSSQGFYEQYF.